This entry is about one TCR beta chain. Its cognate antigen is unknown. The V gene lost 2 bases and the J gene lost 0 bases, with 5 bases spanning the gap. The CDR3 extends over 13 amino acids. Germline CDR1 and CDR2: SGHVS and FQNEAQ. As handled by the study authors: For the immunoSEQ data, sequences were junction-only without quality scores, so filtering differed. Data came from immunoSEQ multiplex PCR; TCRdb stores just in-frame clones and leaves some out. That table supplies the V and J calls and clone size; D and trimming were determined from the DNA. The data show hundreds of thousands of clones, roughly 96% seen once. Naive CD8 cells lacked CD45RO, underwent positive selection for CCR7 and left out terminally differentiated effector memory CD45RA+ cells. Every donor was a Caucasian adult from Nashville, Tennessee. These data originate in a study of shared clonotypes between healthy human individuals. Points from the study as a whole: Naive CD4 clonotype sharing across four donors was 4% to 5%. In the sorted subsets, rarefaction showed sequencing was incomplete despite large depth.

Sequencing was performed on naive CD8+ T cells sorted from blood. The J gene is TRBJ2-7, the V gene TRBV7-8; D uncertain. The receptor was isolated from a woman between 25 and 40 years old in good health. CDR3 sequence reads: CASSLLPSYEQYF. In DNA form, the CDR3 reads TGTGCCAGCAGCTTACTACCCTCCTACGAGCAGTACTTC.